This record looks at one T cell receptor beta chain sequence and its context. Per the original data handling: Estimation of nucleated cell counts relied on the amplification of reference gene primers. Assay used: immunoSEQ multiplex PCR; TCRdb lists only in-frame clones, some missing. That table supplies the V and J calls and clone size; D and trimming were determined from the DNA. In the table there are about 60,000 clones, about 91% of which are singletons. The record originates from a study of blood T cell repertoires in COVID-19. For the study at large: T cells, B-cell-depleted T cells, or PBMCs provided the cDNA or gDNA that served as material.

The CDR3 extends over 14 amino acids. With 4 bases removed from V and 7 bases from J, the gap between germline ends came to 15 bases. Germline V gives CDR1 SGHDT, CDR2 YYEEEE. This chain connects TRBV5-6 to TRBJ2-4; perhaps TRBD2 as D (6 bases). The source is a man aged 60-69 years with acute or convalescent COVID-19. Specimen: peripheral blood. The CDR3 here is CASSAGPGWNIQYF. For the CDR3, the DNA is TGTGCCAGCAGCGCGGGGCCAGGCTGGAACATTCAGTACTTC.